This T cell receptor beta chain stems from a study of blood T cells in healthy people across ages. For the second PCR, which ran for about 7 to 12 cycles, a sample-barcoded 5' primer and a J-beta primer mix were used. The template-switch adaptor was a 5' adaptor with 12 random nucleotides. It tagged each cDNA molecule. TCRdb re-analysed the 5' RACE reads in MiXCR, keeping a single row per CDR3 protein. The table has around 800,000 distinct CDR3 sequences, 20% to 30% seen once. Concerning this clonotype: What it recognizes is unknown.

Total RNA was isolated from each sample in quantities of at least 6 micrograms. The CDR3 length is 13 residues. The germline CDR1 and CDR2 sequences are MNHEY and SVGAGI. Trimming pared 0 bases from V and 7 bases from J, leaving 9 bases between. Whole-study results and caveats: Among T cells, TCR beta diversity per million cells dropped roughly linearly as age rose.

This sample was also put to use in a study of T cells of mothers and their children.

The genes are TRBV6-5 and TRBJ1-1; possible D gene TRBD1, 6 bases. The clonotype originates from a boy aged 5-17 years in good health. Sequences were obtained from blood. The CDR3 DNA sequence: TGTGCCAGCAGTTACTCGCAGGGGTATGAAGCTTTCTTT. It translates to CASSYSQGYEAFF.